The 17 T cell receptor beta chains below were found in one sample sequenced in a study of blood T cell repertoires in COVID-19. Clones were read by immunoSEQ multiplex PCR, and TCRdb kept only the in-frame ones, dropping some. The data contain approximately 340,000 clones, approximately 90% of them seen just once; the ten biggest clones take up about 0.78%. Source material: PBMCs or T cells enriched from blood (not recorded which). These receptors all stem from a woman in her thirties or forties who had been exposed to COVID-19.

A single count supports this clone. This chain uses TRBV27 with TRBJ1-4; D unresolved. Per germline, CDR1 MNHEY and CDR2 SMNVEV (reference sequence). The CDR3 loop spans 15 amino acids. Trimming took 6 bases from V and 8 from J, leaving 19 bases between them. The CDR3 DNA reads TGTGCCAGCAGCTTCCTTAGTGAGCGAGGCGAAAAACTGTTTTTT. It codes for CASSFLSERGEKLFF.

This clone was counted a few times. The V call is TRBV5-1, the J call TRBJ2-5; 16 bases fit TRBD2. With 4 bases clipped from V and 0 bases from J, the junction kept 3 bases outside the gene matches. CDR3 length: 17 amino acids. In germline, CDR1 is SGHRS, CDR2 YFSETQ. The CDR3 region is CASSPGLAGGNQETQYF. CDR3 sequence (DNA): TGCGCCAGCAGCCCGGGACTAGCGGGGGGGAACCAAGAGACCCAGTACTTC.

The rearrangement joins TRBV25-1 to TRBJ2-5, with 10 bases aligning to TRBD2. CDR3 length: 13 residues. V dropped 5 bases and J dropped 4; count of bases not matched to a gene: 1. Germline CDR1 and CDR2: MGHDK and SYGVNS. The CDR3 loop is CASSLAGGETQYF. In nucleotides, the CDR3 is TGTGCCAGCAGTTTAGCGGGGGGAGAGACCCAGTACTTC.

V is TRBV2 and J is TRBJ1-4, with 7 bases lining up with TRBD1. Germline V lookup: CDR1 SNHLY, CDR2 FYNNEI. V was pared by 4 bases and J by 8 bases, with 1 base of the junction left unmatched. The CDR3 spans 12 residues. The CDR3 DNA sequence: TGTGCCAGCAGTGGACAGGGAGAAAAACTGTTTTTT. Amino acid sequence: CASSGQGEKLFF.

The chain has TRBV5-1 and TRBJ2-2, with 13 bases matching TRBD2. CDR1 is SGHRS and CDR2 is YFSETQ in the germline V gene. This CDR3 has 19 amino acids. Trimming removed 4 bases from V and 0 bases from J; junction bases left unmatched: 9. CDR3 in amino acids: CASSPMTSGGPANTGELFF. In DNA form, the CDR3 reads TGCGCCAGCAGCCCCATGACTAGCGGGGGGCCGGCGAACACCGGGGAGCTGTTTTTT.

V and J are TRBV7-2 and TRBJ1-6; D uncertain. Per germline, CDR1 SGHTA and CDR2 FQGNSA. This CDR3 is built from 14 residues. V was cut by 6 bases and J by 10 bases, with 16 bases left in between. As DNA, the CDR3 is TGTGCCAGCAGATTCCAGGAGGCGGGGTCACCCCTCCACTTT. It yields the protein CASRFQEAGSPLHF.

The chain links TRBV7-2 to TRBJ1-6; TRBD1 matches at 7 bases. This CDR3 is built from 13 residues. Losses at the gene ends were 4 bases for V and 7 bases for J; bases not matched to a gene: 1. The germline CDR1 and CDR2 sequences are SGHTA and FQGNSA. As DNA, the CDR3 is TGTGCCAGCAGCTCAGGGGGGAATTCACCCCTCCACTTT. This codes for CASSSGGNSPLHF. The whole variable domain, filled in from reference TRBV7-2 and TRBJ1-6, reads GAGVSQSPSNKVTEKGKDVELRCDPISGHTALYWYRQSLGQGLEFLIYFQGNSAPDKSGLPSDRFSAERTGGSVSTLTIQRTQQEDSAVYLCASSSGGNSPLHFGNGTRLTVT.

The rearrangement uses TRBV7-9 and TRBJ1-1, with TRBD1 as a possible D gene (5 bases). Trimming stripped 4 bases from V and 3 bases from J, with 9 bases between. There are 13 residues in the CDR3. Germline lookup yields CDR1 SEHNR and CDR2 FQNEAQ (reference sequence). CDR3 bases: TGTGCCAGCAGCTCAGACAGAGACACTGAAGCTTTCTTT. It encodes CASSSDRDTEAFF.

This chain uses TRBV5-4 with TRBJ1-2, with TRBD1 matching 7 bases. Germline CDR1 SGHNT, CDR2 YYREEE (reference sequence). Trimming took 4 bases from V and 3 from J; bases not matched to a gene: 9. CDR3 length: 15 amino acids. Here the CDR3 DNA reads TGTGCCAGCAGCCCGCCGCTCGACAGGGACTATGGCTACACCTTC. It codes for CASSPPLDRDYGYTF.

This clone is a singleton in its sample. The V and J genes are TRBV29-1 and TRBJ1-2, with TRBD1 matching 8 bases. V lost 1 base, J lost 2 bases, and 3 bases stayed unmatched. Germline V gives CDR1 SQVTM, CDR2 ANQGSEA. The CDR3 is 14 residues long. CDR3 nucleotides: TGCAGCGTTGAAGCCGGGACAGGCAACTATGGCTACACCTTC. Translation gives CSVEAGTGNYGYTF.

CDR3 region: CASSEPRQPQHF. The CDR3 coding sequence is TGTGCCAGCAGCGAACCTAGGCAGCCCCAGCATTTT. This chain links TRBV6-2 or TRBV6-3 with TRBJ1-5; D gene ambiguous. The CDR3 is made up of 12 amino acids. CDR1 is MNHEY, CDR2 SVGEGT, per germline. Deletions cut 6 bases from V and 7 bases from J, with 10 bases between.

This chain uses TRBV18 with TRBJ2-7; 7 positions agree with TRBD1. Germline CDR1 reads KGHSH; CDR2 reads LQKENI. This CDR3 comprises 17 residues. Trimming removed 0 bases from V and 0 bases from J; junction bases left unmatched: 8. The CDR3 loop reads CASSPPSRQGSSYEQYF. For the CDR3, the DNA is TGTGCCAGCTCACCACCGTCTCGACAGGGAAGCTCCTACGAGCAGTACTTC.

This clone is a singleton in its sample. The DNA for the CDR3 is TGTGCCTGGATCCCTCACCGGGACAGGGGTTTACCCAATTCACCCCTCCACTTT. Amino acid sequence: CAWIPHRDRGLPNSPLHF. The chain uses TRBV30 and TRBJ1-6, with 10 positions matching TRBD1. Germline V gene lookup returns CDR1 GTSNPN and CDR2 SVGIG (reference sequence). V lost 4 bases and J lost 7; bases outside the gene matches: 16. CDR3 length: 18 amino acids.

The chain carries TRBV18 and TRBJ1-6; 9 bases are a match to TRBD1. Per the germline V gene, CDR1 is KGHSH and CDR2 is LQKENI. Losses at the gene ends were 4 bases for V and 9 bases for J; bases not matched to a gene: 7. This CDR3 region has 15 residues. CDR3 coding DNA: TGTGCCAGCTCACGCTCGGACAGGGGAGGTTCACCCCTCCACTTT. Translation: CASSRSDRGGSPLHF.

The rearrangement uses TRBV6-1 and TRBJ2-2; TRBD2 matches at 7 bases. The CDR3 is made up of 16 amino acids. Germline lookup yields CDR1 MNHNS and CDR2 SASEGT. J lost 7 bases, V lost 0 bases, and 8 bases had no gene match. The CDR3 nucleotides are TGTGCCAGCAGTGAAGCAATGGGGGGGATGGACGGGGAGCTGTTTTTT. It translates to CASSEAMGGMDGELFF.

This clone has just one count. V gene TRBV4-1 combines with J gene TRBJ1-3; D remains unclear. Trimming pared 0 bases from V and 4 bases from J, leaving 13 bases between. The CDR3 length is 16 residues. Germline CDR1 MGHRA, CDR2 YSYEKL. The CDR3 DNA sequence: TGCGCCAGCAGCCAAGATTTGGCCGTGAGGGGAAACACCATATATTTT. This encodes CASSQDLAVRGNTIYF.

Here the CDR3 DNA reads TGCGCCAGCAGCCTTACCTCGACAGCACCGAACACTGAAGCTTTCTTT. Translating gives CASSLTSTAPNTEAFF. V gene TRBV5-1 combines with J gene TRBJ1-1; TRBD1 might be the D (5 bases). With 4 bases removed from V and 1 base from J, the gap between germline ends came to 17 bases. This CDR3 is built from 16 residues. Germline V CDR1 and CDR2: SGHRS, YFSETQ.